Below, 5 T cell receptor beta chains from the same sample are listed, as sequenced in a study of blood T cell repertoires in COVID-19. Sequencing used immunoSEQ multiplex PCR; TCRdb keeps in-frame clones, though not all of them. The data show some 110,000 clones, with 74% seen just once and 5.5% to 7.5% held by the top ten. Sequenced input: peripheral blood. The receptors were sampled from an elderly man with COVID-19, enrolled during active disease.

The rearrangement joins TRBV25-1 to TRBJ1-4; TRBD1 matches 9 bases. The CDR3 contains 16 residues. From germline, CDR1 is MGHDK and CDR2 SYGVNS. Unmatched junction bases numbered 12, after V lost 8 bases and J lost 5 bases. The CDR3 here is CASHPPPGTGNEKLFF. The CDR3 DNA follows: TGTGCCAGCCACCCTCCCCCCGGGACAGGGAATGAAAAACTGTTTTTT.

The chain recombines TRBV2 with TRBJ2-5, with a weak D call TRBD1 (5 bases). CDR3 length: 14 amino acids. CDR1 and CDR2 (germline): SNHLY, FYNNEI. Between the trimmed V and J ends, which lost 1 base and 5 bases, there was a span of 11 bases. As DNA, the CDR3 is TGTGCCAGCAGTGAAGAGGTGGGGCGGGAGACCCAGTACTTC. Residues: CASSEEVGRETQYF. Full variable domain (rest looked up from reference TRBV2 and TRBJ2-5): EPEVTQTPSHQVTQMGQEVILRCVPISNHLYFYWYRQILGQKVEFLVSFYNNEISEKSEIFDDQFSVERPDGSNFTLKIRSTKLEDSAMYFCASSEEVGRETQYFGPGTRLLVL.

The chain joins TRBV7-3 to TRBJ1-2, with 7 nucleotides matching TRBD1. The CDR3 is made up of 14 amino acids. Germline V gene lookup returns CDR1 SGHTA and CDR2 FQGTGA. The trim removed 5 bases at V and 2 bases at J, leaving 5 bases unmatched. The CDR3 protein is CASSAGTDNYGYTF. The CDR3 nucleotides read TGTGCCAGCAGCGCAGGGACAGACAACTATGGCTACACCTTC.

CDR3 DNA sequence: TGTGCCAGCAGCCAAGTGGGTCCCGGGACAGGGAAAAAACTGTTTTTT. It encodes CASSQVGPGTGKKLFF. The chain is built from TRBV14 and TRBJ1-4; 9 positions agree with TRBD1. Per germline, CDR1 SGHDN and CDR2 FVKESK. The CDR3 spans 16 residues. V lost 1 base and J lost 9; bases outside the gene matches: 9.

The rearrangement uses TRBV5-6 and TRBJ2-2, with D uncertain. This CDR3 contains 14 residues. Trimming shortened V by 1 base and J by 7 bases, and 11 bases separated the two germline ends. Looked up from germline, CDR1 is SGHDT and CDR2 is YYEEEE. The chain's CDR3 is CASSLFESGGELFF. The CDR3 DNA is TGTGCCAGCAGCTTGTTTGAGTCTGGCGGGGAGCTGTTTTTT.